Sequencing of this T cell receptor (beta chain) was carried out in a study of cytomegalovirus exposure and HLA in healthy donors. Study results and caveats: TCR beta chains numbering more than 150 were designated cytomegalovirus-associated. The number of N-insertions in an Asian-associated ancestry cluster was reportedly below the roughly 670-donor mean in a later analysis. Data from an earlier analysis indicated that most TCR beta V segments were productive either about 87% or about 30% of the time.

This PCR relied on a set of 60 Vbeta primers and 13 Jbeta primers. The table came from immunoSEQ multiplex PCR; TCRdb's copy has only in-frame clones and leaves some out. The sample lists 120,000 or so clones, over 60% occurring once. The germline V gene has CDR1 SNHLY and CDR2 FYNNEI. The CDR3 totals 16 residues. The V end was cut by 7 bases, the J end by 0 bases, with 16 bases between. With regard to this clone: Its antigen is undetermined.

The specimen was PBMCs. The source is a man aged 18-30 years in good health and CMV-seronegative. The chain is built from TRBV2 and TRBJ1-3; D might be TRBD1 (5 bases). CDR3 residues: CASTPTDFSSGNTIYF. CDR3 sequence (DNA): TGTGCCAGCACCCCGACAGACTTTAGCTCTGGAAACACCATATATTTT. The whole variable domain, filled in from reference TRBV2 and TRBJ1-3, reads EPEVTQTPSHQVTQMGQEVILRCVPISNHLYFYWYRQILGQKVEFLVSFYNNEISEKSEIFDDQFSVERPDGSNFTLKIRSTKLEDSAMYFCASTPTDFSSGNTIYFGEGSWLTVV.